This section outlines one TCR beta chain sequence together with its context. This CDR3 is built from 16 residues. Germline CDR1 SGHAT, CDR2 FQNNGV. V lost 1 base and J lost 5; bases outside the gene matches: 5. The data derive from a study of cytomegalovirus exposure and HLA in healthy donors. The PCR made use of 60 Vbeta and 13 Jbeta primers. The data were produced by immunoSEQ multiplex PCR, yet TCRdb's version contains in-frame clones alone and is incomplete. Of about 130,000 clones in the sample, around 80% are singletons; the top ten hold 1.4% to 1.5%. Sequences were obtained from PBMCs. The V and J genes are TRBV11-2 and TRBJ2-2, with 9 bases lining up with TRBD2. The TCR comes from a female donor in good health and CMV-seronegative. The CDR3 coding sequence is TGTGCCAGCAGCTTAGTTGGCGGGAGGGATACCGGGGAGCTGTTTTTT. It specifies CASSLVGGRDTGELFF.